This T cell receptor (beta chain) came from a study of patients and donors after allogeneic stem cell transplantation. The CDR3 has 12 residues. V lost 6 bases, J lost 7 bases, and 11 bases lay in between. The germline V gene encodes CDR1 SGHRS and CDR2 YFSETQ. The table lists this clonotype with many counts. MiXCR, run by TCRdb on the RT-PCR reads, gives a single entry per CDR3 protein. The sample records just over 55,000 distinct CDR3 sequences, 13% being singletons. J is TRBJ2-1 and V is TRBV5-1; D is undetermined. The receptor's source is a human donor who was either an allogeneic HSCT recipient or a stem cell or donor lymphocyte infusion donor (not recorded which). It is not recorded whose cells these are; they may come from a transplant donor. The sequencing sample was made of blood, either unsorted or a sorted T cell fraction (not recorded which). The CDR3 DNA reads TGCGCCAGCACTAGGGTTAAGAATGAGCAGTTCTTC. Its protein product is CASTRVKNEQFF.